This T cell receptor (beta chain) comes out of a study of CD8+ T cells in alopecia areata. Study-wide background: Patients received oral tofacitinib, 5 to 10 mg twice daily, for moderate-to-severe alopecia areata. It was 6 to 18 months of tofacitinib, and then there were 6 months off drug. General study results and limits: Sequencing of scalp samples also includes resident alphabeta T cells from normal skin.

The treatment was: oral pan-JAK inhibitor, 5-10 mg twice daily. Specimens obtained from alopecia areata patients comprised lesional scalp punch biopsies and peripheral blood. V gave up 5 bases and J gave up 7 bases, with 18 bases separating them. The CDR3 runs 15 residues. CDR1 and CDR2 from the germline V gene are MNHEY and SVGAGI. As to this clone: The antigen is undetermined.

cDNA serving as the sequencing template came from extracted, reverse transcribed RNA. Method: immunoSEQ multiplex PCR; TCRdb's copy keeps in-frame clones and lacks some. Here the sample spans about 210,000 clones, about 40% being singletons. The receptor's source is a human donor with alopecia areata. The sequencing here drew on CD4+ T cells sorted from blood, taken at approximately week 36, from a patient treated with tofacitinib. The chain combines TRBV6-5 with TRBJ2-1; D is perhaps TRBD2 (5 bases). This CDR3 reads CASSLGVGATNEQFF. The CDR3 DNA is TGTGCCAGCAGTCTCGGAGTGGGAGCCACAAATGAGCAGTTCTTC.